This TCR beta chain was observed in a study of control samples from healthy donors and cancer patients. Sequencing was performed with immunoSEQ multiplex PCR; in TCRdb, only in-frame clones are kept and a portion is missing. Here the sample spans approximately 120,000 clones, roughly 84% being singletons. V lost 4 bases, J lost 3 bases, and 3 bases lay in between. The CDR3 spans 12 residues. Germline V lookup: CDR1 MGHDK, CDR2 SYGVNS. This rearrangement joins TRBV25-1 to TRBJ2-2; the D is unclear. The clonotype was recovered from a middle-aged man in good health. Sequencing was done on a sample of blood. The CDR3 nucleotides read TGTGCCAGCAGTGGTTACACCGGGGAGCTGTTTTTT. As protein: CASSGYTGELFF.